This is a list of T cell receptor beta chains from one sample in a study of blood T cell repertoires in COVID-19. Using immunoSEQ multiplex PCR, the repertoire was profiled, and TCRdb retains in-frame clones only, with some absent. The sample yields under 55,000 clones, around 86% seen once. Sequencing was carried out using peripheral blood. The receptors originated from a man between 35 and 55 years old with active COVID-19. The CDR3 runs from the conserved cysteine through the conserved F or W. The order of the fields is clone size, V gene, D gene, J gene, CDR3 DNA, CDR3 protein. D genes are given only for firm matches. Not every row has a clone size; where given, it reads once, few, many or a size class.

-,TRBV14,TRBD1,TRBJ1-1,TGTGCCAGCAGCCTCGACAGGGTCACTGAAGCTTTCTTT,CASSLDRVTEAFF
-,TRBV10-1,TRBD1,TRBJ2-7,TGCGCCAGCAGTGAGGGGCCCGGGACAGGGGGCTCCTACGAGCAGTACTTC,CASSEGPGTGGSYEQYF
once,TRBV7-3,TRBD2,TRBJ2-2,TGTGCCAGCAGCTTTGGCGGGAGGCACACCGGGGAGCTGTTTTTT,CASSFGGRHTGELFF
-,TRBV18,-,TRBJ2-5,TGTGCCAGCTCACCACTAGAGGGCAGAGCGGCTCAAGAGACCCAGTACTTC,CASSPLEGRAAQETQYF
-,TRBV28,-,TRBJ2-2,TGTGCCAGCAGTTTGTACAGCAACACCGGGGAGCTGTTTTTT,CASSLYSNTGELFF
-,TRBV24-1,TRBD2,TRBJ2-5,TGTGCCACCAGTGATTTGGGACTAGCGGGAGAAGAGACCCAGTACTTC,CATSDLGLAGEETQYF
-,TRBV7-3,-,TRBJ2-2,TGTGCCAGCAGCCCACGCGCGGCAGGGGCCGGGGAGCTGTTTTTT,CASSPRAAGAGELFF
-,TRBV18,-,TRBJ2-5,TGTGCCAGCTCATCAAGACAGGATAAAGAGACCCAGTACTTC,CASSSRQDKETQYF
few,TRBV6-6,-,TRBJ1-3,TGTGCCAGCAGTCCCTCGGGTAGTAGCCCTGGAAACACCATATATTTT,CASSPSGSSPGNTIYF
once,TRBV7-9,TRBD1,TRBJ2-3,TGTGCCAGCAGCTCGGCGGGACAGGGGGACCCAGATACGCAGTATTTT,CASSSAGQGDPDTQYF
-,TRBV6-5,TRBD1,TRBJ1-2,TGTGCCAGCCGGGACAGGGCCCTGGGGTACGATGGCTACACCTTC,CASRDRALGYDGYTF
-,TRBV7-2,TRBD2,TRBJ2-1,TGTGCCAGCAGGGGCGGGGGGAGCTCCTACAATGAGCAGTTCTTC,CASRGGGSSYNEQFF
-,TRBV19,TRBD2,TRBJ2-7,TGTGCCAGTAGTATCGGACTAGCGGGAGACTACCACGAGCAGTACTTC,CASSIGLAGDYHEQYF
-,TRBV19,TRBD1,TRBJ1-4,TGTGCCAGTAGTATAGAAACAGGGGGCGGAGATGAAAAACTGTTTTTT,CASSIETGGGDEKLFF
-,TRBV14,TRBD1,TRBJ1-2,TGTGCCAGCAGCCCCGGGACAGGGGCCTATGGCTACACCTTC,CASSPGTGAYGYTF
-,TRBV5-1,TRBD1,TRBJ1-1,TGCGCCAGCAGCGACTTGGGGACAGGGACCCACACTGAAGCTTTCTTT,CASSDLGTGTHTEAFF
-,TRBV6-1,TRBD1,TRBJ1-2,TGTGCCAGCACTGACCGTGCACGGGGACAGGGGGCCCCCTATGGCTACACCTTC,CASTDRARGQGAPYGYTF